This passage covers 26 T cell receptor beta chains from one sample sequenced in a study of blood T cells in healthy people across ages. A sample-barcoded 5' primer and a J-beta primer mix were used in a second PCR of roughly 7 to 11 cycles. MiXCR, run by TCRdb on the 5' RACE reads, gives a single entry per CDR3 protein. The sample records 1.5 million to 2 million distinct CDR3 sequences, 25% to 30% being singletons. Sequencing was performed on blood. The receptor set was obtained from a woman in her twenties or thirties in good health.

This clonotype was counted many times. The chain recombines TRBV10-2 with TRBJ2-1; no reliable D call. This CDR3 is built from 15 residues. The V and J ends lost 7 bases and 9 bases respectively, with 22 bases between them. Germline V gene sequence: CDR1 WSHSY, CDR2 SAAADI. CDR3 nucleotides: TGCGCCAGCACCCCACTCGACCAAGGGATCGGTGAGCAGTTCTTC. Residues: CASTPLDQGIGEQFF.

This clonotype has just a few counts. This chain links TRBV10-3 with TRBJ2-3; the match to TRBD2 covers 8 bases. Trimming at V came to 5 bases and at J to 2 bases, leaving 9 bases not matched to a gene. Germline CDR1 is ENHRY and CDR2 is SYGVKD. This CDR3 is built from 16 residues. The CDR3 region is CAISSTSGGVTDTQYF. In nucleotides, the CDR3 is TGTGCCATCAGTTCCACCAGCGGGGGTGTCACAGATACGCAGTATTTT.

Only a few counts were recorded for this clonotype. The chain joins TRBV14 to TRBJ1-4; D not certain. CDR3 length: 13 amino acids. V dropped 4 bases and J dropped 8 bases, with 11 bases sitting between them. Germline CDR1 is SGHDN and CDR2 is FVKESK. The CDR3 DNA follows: TGTGCCAGCAGCCCCAGATTGGGAGAAAAACTGTTTTTT. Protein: CASSPRLGEKLFF.

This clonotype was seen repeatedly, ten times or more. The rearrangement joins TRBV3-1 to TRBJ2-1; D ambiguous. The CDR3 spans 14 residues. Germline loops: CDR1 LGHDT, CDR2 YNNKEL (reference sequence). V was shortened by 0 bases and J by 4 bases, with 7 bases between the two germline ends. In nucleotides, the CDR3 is TGTGCCAGCAGCCAAGATCGTGGATACAATGAGCAGTTCTTC. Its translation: CASSQDRGYNEQFF.

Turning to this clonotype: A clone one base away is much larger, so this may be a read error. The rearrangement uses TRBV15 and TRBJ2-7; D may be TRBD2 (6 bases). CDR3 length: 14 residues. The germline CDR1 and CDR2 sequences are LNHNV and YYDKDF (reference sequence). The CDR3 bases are TGTGCCACCAGCAGAGATCGGGGGACCTACAAGCAGTACTTC. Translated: CATSRDRGTYKQYF.

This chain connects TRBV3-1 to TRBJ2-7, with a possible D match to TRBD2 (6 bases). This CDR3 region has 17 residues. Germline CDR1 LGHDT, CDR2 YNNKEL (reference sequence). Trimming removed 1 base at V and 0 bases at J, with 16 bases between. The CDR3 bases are TGTGCCAGCAGCCAAGCCCGACTTGGCGGGGACTCCTACGAGCAGTACTTC. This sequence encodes CASSQARLGGDSYEQYF.

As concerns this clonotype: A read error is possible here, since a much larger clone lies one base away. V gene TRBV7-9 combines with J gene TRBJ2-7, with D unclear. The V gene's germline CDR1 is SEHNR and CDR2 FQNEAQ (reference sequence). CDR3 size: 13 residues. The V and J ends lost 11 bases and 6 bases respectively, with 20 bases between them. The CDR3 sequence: CAGSGSWASEQYF. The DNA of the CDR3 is TGTGCCGGCTCCGGGTCCTGGGCCTCCGAGCAGTACTTC. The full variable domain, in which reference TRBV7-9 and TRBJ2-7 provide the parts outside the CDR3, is DTGVSQNPRHKITKRGQNVTFRCDPISEHNRLYWYRQTLGQGPEFLTYFQNEAQLEKSRLLSDRFSAERPKGSFSTLEIQRTEQGDSAMYLCAGSGSWASEQYFGPGTRLTVT.

DNA for the CDR3: TGCAGCGCTATAAAAGATTGGACAGGGGAAAACATTCAGTACTTC. This sequence encodes CSAIKDWTGENIQYF. The genes are TRBV29-1 and TRBJ2-5; TRBD1 agrees at 9 bases. The end of the DNA is better explained by TRBJ2-4, so the J call may be wrong. CDR1 SQVTM and CDR2 ANQGSEA come from the germline V gene. There are 15 residues in the CDR3.

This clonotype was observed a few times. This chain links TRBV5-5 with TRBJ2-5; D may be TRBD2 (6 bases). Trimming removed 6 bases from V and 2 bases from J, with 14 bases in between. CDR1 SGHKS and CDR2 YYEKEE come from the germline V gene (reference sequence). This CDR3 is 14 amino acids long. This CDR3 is CASTPGTRQETQYF. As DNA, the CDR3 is TGTGCCAGCACCCCAGGGACTCGACAAGAGACCCAGTACTTC.

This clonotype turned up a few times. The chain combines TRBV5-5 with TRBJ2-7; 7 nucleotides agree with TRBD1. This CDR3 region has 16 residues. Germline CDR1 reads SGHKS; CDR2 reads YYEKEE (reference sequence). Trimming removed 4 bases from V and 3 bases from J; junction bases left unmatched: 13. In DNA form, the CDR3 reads TGTGCCAGCAGCACCAACTTCCCGGGACAGAGCTACGAGCAGTACTTC. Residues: CASSTNFPGQSYEQYF.

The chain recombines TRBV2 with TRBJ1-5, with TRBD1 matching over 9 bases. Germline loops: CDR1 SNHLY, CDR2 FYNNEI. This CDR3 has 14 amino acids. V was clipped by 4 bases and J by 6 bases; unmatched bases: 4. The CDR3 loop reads CASSGGQGTQPQHF. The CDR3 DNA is TGTGCCAGCAGTGGAGGACAGGGGACTCAGCCCCAGCATTTT.

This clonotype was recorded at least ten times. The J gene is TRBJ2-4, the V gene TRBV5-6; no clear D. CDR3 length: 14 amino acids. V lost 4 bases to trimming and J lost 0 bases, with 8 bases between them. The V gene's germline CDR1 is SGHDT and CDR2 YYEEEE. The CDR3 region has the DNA TGTGCCAGCAGCATGACCTTAGCCAAAAACATTCAGTACTTC. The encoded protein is CASSMTLAKNIQYF.

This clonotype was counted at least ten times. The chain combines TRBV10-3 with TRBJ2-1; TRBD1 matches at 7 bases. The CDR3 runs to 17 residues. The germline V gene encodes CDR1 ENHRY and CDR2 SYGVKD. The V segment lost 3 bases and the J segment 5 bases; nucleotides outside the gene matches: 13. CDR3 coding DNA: TGTGCCATCAGTGAATGGCAGGGGGATGCAGGAGACAATGAGCAGTTCTTC. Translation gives CAISEWQGDAGDNEQFF.

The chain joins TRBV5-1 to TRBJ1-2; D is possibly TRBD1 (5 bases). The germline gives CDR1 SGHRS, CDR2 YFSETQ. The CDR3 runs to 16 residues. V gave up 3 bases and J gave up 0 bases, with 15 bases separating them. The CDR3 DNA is TGCGCCAGCAGCTCCTCGGGGCCGGACCCTAACTATGGCTACACCTTC. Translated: CASSSSGPDPNYGYTF.

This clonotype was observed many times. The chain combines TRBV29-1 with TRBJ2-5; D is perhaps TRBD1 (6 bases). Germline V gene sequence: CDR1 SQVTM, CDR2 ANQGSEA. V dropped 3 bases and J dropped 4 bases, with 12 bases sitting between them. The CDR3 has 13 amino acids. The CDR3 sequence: CSVDNRAGETQYF. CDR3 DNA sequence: TGCAGCGTTGATAACAGGGCAGGAGAGACCCAGTACTTC.

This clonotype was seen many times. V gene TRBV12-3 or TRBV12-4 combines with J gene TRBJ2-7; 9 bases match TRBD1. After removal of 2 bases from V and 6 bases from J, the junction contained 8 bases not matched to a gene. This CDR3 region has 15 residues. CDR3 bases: TGTGCCAGCAGTTTACCCTCCGGGACAGGGAGCGAGCAGTACTTC. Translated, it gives CASSLPSGTGSEQYF.

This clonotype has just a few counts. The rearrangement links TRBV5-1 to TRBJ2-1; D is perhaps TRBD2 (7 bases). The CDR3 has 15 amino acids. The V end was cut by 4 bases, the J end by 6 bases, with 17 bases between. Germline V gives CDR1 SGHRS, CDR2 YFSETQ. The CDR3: CASSPPKGGANEQFF. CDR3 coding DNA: TGCGCCAGCAGCCCCCCGAAGGGGGGGGCCAATGAGCAGTTCTTC. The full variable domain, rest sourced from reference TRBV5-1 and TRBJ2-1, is KAGVTQTPRYLIKTRGQQVTLSCSPISGHRSVSWYQQTPGQGLQFLFEYFSETQRNKGNFPGRFSGRQFSNSRSEMNVSTLELGDSALYLCASSPPKGGANEQFFGPGTRLTVL.

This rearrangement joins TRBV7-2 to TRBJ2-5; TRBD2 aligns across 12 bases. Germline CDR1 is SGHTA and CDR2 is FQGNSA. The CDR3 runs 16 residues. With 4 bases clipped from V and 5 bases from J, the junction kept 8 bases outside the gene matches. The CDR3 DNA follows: TGTGCCAGCAGCTCTCCTAGCGGGAGGGCCTGGGAGACCCAGTACTTC. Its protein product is CASSSPSGRAWETQYF.

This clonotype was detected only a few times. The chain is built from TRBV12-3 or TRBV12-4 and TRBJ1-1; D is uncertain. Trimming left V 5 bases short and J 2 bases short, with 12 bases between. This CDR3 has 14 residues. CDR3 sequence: CASSPAGFNTEAFF. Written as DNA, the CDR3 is TGTGCCAGCAGTCCTGCGGGTTTTAACACTGAAGCTTTCTTT.

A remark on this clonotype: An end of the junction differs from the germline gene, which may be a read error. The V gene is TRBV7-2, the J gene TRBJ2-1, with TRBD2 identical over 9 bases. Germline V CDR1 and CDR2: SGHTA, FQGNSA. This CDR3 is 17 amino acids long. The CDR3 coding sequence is TGTGCCTGCAGCTTAGCTTTGCGGGAGGGCCCCTACAATGAGCAGTTCTTC. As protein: CACSLALREGPYNEQFF. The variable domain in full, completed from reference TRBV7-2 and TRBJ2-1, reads GAGVSQSPSNKVTEKGKDVELRCDPISGHTALYWYRQSLGQGLEFLIYFQGNSAPDKSGLPSDRFSAERTGGSVSTLTIQRTQQEDSAVYLCACSLALREGPYNEQFFGPGTRLTVL.

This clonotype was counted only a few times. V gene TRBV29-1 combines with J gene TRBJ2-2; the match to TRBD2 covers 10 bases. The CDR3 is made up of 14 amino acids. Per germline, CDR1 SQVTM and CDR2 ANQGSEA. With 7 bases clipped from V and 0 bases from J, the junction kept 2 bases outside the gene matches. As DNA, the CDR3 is TGCAGCGCAGCGGGAGGGACGAACACCGGGGAGCTGTTTTTT. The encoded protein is CSAAGGTNTGELFF.

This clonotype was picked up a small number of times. The CDR3 spells CASSLARGVVETQYF. CDR3 coding DNA: TGTGCCAGCAGTTTAGCGCGTGGGGTTGTAGAGACCCAGTACTTC. The V call is TRBV12-3 or TRBV12-4, the J call TRBJ2-5, with D hard to call. This CDR3 region has 15 residues. Trimming took off 0 bases at V and 4 bases at J, with 12 bases between the two ends.

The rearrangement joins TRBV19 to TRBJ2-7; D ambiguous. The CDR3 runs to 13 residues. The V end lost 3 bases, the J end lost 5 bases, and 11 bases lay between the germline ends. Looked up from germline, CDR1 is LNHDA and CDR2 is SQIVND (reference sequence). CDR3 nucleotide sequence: TGTGCCAGTAGTATGAGGACCCCCCACGAGCAGTACTTC. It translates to CASSMRTPHEQYF. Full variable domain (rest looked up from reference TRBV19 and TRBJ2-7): DGGITQSPKYLFRKEGQNVTLSCEQNLNHDAMYWYRQDPGQGLRLIYYSQIVNDFQKGDIAEGYSVSREKKESFPLTVTSAQKNPTAFYLCASSMRTPHEQYFGPGTRLTVT.

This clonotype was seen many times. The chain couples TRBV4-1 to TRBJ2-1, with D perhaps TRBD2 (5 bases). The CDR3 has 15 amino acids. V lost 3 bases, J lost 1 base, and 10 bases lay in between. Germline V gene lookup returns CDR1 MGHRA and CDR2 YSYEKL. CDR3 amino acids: CASSHSALSYNEQFF. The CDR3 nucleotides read TGCGCCAGCAGCCATAGCGCCCTATCCTACAATGAGCAGTTCTTC.

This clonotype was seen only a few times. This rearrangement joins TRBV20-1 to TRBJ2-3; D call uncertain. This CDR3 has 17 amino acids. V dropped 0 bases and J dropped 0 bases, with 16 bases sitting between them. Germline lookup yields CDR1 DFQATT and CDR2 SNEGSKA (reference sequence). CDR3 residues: CSARDRPGHRSTDTQYF. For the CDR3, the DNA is TGCAGTGCTAGAGATCGGCCGGGCCATAGAAGCACAGATACGCAGTATTTT.

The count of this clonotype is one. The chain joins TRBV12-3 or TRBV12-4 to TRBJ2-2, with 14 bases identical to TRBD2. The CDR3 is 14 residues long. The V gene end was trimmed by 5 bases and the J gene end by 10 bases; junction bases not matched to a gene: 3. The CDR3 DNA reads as TGTGCCAGCAGTGGACTAGCGGGAGGAGCGGAGCTGTTTTTT. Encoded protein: CASSGLAGGAELFF.